This T cell receptor (beta chain) stems from a study of T cell responses to AZD1222 COVID-19 vaccine. Points on this clone: Its antigen is as yet unknown.

Study results and caveats: Females made up more of the donors, who were largely white British, and clonal diversity may have come out too low. Repertoires were collected only later (after the peak T cell response had occurred). There were vaccine-associated CD4 TCRs across spike, dominant at 160-218 and 743-854. Among AZD1222 vaccinees, only six were seropositive at baseline.

Germline-derived CDR1 and CDR2 are SGHTA and FQGNSA. The CDR3 runs 14 residues. Trimming took 4 bases from V and 0 from J, leaving 7 bases between them. TCRdb's table, derived via immunoSEQ multiplex PCR, lists solely in-frame clones and lacks some. The data hold 100,000 to 150,000 clones, with about 92% observed a single time. The TCR originated in an adult in good health. The chain has TRBV7-2 and TRBJ1-3; D not certain. The sample in question was peripheral blood, obtained on day 0 of MenACWY control vaccination. The CDR3 here is CASSSPFSGNTIYF. Here the CDR3 DNA reads TGTGCCAGCAGCTCCCCGTTCTCTGGAAACACCATATATTTT. Full variable domain (outside the CDR3, taken from reference TRBV7-2 and TRBJ1-3): GAGVSQSPSNKVTEKGKDVELRCDPISGHTALYWYRQSLGQGLEFLIYFQGNSAPDKSGLPSDRFSAERTGGSVSTLTIQRTQQEDSAVYLCASSSPFSGNTIYFGEGSWLTVV.